This T cell receptor (beta chain) was obtained from a study of blood T cell repertoires in COVID-19. Looking at the study overall: Sample material is recorded as cDNA or gDNA derived from T cells, B-cell-depleted T cells, or PBMCs.

Authors' methods: Reference gene primer amplification gave nucleated cell count estimates. Here immunoSEQ multiplex PCR was the method, and the copy in TCRdb shows in-frame clones only, minus some. D and trimming come from the DNA, and the V and J calls and clone size come from that table. The table records roughly 280,000 clones, approximately 86% of them present only once. Sequences were obtained from peripheral blood. This receptor was obtained from a woman aged 45-60 years who had recovered from COVID-19.

The CDR3 reads CASSDSRGGPLSYNEQFF. In nucleotides, the CDR3 is TGTGCCAGCAGTGACTCCCGAGGGGGCCCGCTCTCCTACAATGAGCAGTTCTTC. The chain combines TRBV6-4 with TRBJ2-1; 7 nucleotides line up with TRBD1. CDR1 and CDR2 (germline): MRHNA, SNTAGT. V dropped 0 bases and J dropped 0; count of bases not matched to a gene: 8. This CDR3 spans 18 amino acids.